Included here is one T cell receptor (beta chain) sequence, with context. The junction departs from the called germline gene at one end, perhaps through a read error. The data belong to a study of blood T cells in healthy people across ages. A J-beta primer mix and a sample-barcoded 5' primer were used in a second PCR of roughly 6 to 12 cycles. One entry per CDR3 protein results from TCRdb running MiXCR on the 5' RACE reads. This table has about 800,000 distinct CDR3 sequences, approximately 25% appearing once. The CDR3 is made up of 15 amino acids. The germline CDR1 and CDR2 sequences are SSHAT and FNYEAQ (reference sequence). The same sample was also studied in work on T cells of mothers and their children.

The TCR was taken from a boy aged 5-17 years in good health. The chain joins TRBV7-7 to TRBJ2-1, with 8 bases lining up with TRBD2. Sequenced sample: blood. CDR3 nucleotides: TGTGCTAGCAGCCGCGGGAGGTCCCCCTACAATGAGCAGTTCTTC. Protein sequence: CASSRGRSPYNEQFF. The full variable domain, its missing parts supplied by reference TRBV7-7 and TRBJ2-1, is GAGVSQSPRYKVTKRGQDVTLRCDPISSHATLYWYQQALGQGPEFLTYFNYEAQPDKSGLPSDRFSAERPEGSISTLTIQRTEQRDSAMYRCASSRGRSPYNEQFFGPGTRLTVL.